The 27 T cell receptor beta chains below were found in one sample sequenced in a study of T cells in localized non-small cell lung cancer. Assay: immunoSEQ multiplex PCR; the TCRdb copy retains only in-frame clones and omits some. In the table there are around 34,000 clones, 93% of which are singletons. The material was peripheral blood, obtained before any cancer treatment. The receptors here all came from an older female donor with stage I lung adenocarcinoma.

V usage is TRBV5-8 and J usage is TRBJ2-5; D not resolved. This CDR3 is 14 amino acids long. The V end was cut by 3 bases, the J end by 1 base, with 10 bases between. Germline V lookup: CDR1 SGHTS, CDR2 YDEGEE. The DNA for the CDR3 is TGTGCCAGCAGCTCCCAACTCACCCAAGAGACCCAGTACTTC. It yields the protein CASSSQLTQETQYF.

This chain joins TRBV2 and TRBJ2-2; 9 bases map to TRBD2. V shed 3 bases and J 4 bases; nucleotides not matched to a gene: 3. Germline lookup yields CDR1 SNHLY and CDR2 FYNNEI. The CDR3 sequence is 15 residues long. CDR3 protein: CASSEALAGTGELFF. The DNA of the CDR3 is TGTGCCAGCAGTGAGGCACTAGCGGGCACCGGGGAGCTGTTTTTT.

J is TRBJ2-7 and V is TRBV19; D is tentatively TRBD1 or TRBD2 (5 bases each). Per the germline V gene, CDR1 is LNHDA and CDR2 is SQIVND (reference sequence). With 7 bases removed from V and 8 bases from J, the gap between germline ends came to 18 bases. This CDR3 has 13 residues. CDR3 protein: CASNAGTRSQQYF. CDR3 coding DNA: TGTGCCAGTAACGCCGGGACCCGGAGCCAGCAGTACTTC.

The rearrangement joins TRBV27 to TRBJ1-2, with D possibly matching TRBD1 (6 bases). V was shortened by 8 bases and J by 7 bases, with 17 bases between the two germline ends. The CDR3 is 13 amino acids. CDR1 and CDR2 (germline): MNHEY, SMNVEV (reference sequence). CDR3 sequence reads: CASCPGGASGYTF. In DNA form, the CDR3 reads TGTGCCAGCTGTCCGGGGGGCGCGAGTGGCTACACCTTC.

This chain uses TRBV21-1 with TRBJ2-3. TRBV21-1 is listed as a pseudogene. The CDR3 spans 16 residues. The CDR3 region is CASSLVDVRVTDTQYF. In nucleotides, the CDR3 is TGTGCCAGCAGCCTGGTGGACGTTCGAGTCACAGATACGCAGTATTTT.

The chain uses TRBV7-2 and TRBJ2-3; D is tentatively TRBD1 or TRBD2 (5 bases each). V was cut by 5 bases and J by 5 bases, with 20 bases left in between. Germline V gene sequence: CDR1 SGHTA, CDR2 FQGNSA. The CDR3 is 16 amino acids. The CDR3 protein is CASSVNRGSRGDTQYF. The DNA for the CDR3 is TGTGCCAGCAGCGTAAACCGGGGTAGTAGGGGAGATACGCAGTATTTT.

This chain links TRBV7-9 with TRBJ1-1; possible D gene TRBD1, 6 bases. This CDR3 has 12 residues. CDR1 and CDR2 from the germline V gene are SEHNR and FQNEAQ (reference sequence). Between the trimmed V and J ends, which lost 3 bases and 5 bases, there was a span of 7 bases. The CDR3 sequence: CASSFGTTEAFF. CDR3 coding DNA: TGTGCCAGCAGCTTCGGGACAACTGAAGCTTTCTTT.

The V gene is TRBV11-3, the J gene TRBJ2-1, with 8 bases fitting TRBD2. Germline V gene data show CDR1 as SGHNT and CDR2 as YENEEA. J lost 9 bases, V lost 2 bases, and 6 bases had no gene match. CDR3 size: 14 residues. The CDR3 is CASSLTGGRGEQFF. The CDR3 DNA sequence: TGTGCCAGCAGCTTAACGGGAGGGCGCGGTGAGCAGTTCTTC.

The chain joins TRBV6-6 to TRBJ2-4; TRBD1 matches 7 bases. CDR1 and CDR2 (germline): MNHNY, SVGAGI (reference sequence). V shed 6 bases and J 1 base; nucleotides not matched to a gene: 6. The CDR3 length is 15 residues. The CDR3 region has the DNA TGTGCCAGCAGCCGAGGGGGCGCCGCCAAAAACATTCAGTACTTC. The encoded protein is CASSRGGAAKNIQYF.

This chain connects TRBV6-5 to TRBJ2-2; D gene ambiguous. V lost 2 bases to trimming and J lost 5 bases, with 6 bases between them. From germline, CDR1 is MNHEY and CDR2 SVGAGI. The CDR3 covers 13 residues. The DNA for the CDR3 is TGTGCCAGCAGTTACGACGTAACCGGGGAGCTGTTTTTT. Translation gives CASSYDVTGELFF.

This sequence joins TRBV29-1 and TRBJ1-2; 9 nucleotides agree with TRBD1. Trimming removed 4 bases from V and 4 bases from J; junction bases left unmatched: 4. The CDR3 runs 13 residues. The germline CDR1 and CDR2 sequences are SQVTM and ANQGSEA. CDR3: CSVGDRDGYGYTF. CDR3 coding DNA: TGCAGCGTTGGGGACAGGGACGGCTATGGCTACACCTTC.

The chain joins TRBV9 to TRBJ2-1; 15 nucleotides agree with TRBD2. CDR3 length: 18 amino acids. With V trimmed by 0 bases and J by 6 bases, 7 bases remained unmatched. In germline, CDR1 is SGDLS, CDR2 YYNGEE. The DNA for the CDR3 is TGTGCCAGCAGCGTAGCTACGGGACTAGCGGGGGGCAGCAATGAGCAGTTCTTC. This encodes CASSVATGLAGGSNEQFF.

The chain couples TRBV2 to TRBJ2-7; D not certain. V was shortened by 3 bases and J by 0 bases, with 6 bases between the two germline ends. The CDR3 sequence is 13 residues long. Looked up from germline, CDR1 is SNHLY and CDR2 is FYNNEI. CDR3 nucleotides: TGTGCCAGCAGTGAGGGCTACTCCTACGAGCAGTACGTC. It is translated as CASSEGYSYEQYV.

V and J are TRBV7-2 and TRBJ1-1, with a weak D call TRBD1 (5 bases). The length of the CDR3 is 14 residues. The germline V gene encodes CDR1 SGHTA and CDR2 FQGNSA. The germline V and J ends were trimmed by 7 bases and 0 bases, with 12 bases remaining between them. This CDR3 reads CASTGTAMNTEAFF. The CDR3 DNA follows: TGTGCCAGCACAGGGACGGCAATGAACACTGAAGCTTTCTTT.

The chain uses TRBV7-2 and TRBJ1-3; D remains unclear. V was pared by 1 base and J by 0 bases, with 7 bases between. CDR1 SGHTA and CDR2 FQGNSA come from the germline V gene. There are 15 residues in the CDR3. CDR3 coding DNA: TGTGCCAGCAGCTTAGGCACCCACTCTGGAAACACCATATATTTT. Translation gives CASSLGTHSGNTIYF.

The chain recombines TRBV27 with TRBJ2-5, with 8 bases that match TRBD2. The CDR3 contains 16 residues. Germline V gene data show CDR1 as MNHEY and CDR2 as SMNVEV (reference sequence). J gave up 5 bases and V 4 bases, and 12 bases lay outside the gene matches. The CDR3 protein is CASSWAGAGVSETQYF. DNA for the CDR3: TGTGCCAGCAGTTGGGCGGGAGCGGGAGTATCTGAGACCCAGTACTTC.

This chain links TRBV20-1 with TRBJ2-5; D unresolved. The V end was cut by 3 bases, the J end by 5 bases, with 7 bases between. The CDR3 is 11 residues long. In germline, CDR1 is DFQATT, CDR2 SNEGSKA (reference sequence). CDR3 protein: CSARLVETQYF. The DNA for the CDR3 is TGCAGTGCTAGGCTTGTGGAGACCCAGTACTTC.

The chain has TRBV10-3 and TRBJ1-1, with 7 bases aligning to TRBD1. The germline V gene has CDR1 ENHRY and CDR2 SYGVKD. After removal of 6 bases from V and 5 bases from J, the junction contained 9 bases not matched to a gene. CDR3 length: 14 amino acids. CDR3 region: CAISETGSGTEAFF. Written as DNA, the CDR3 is TGTGCCATCAGCGAGACAGGGTCGGGAACTGAAGCTTTCTTT.

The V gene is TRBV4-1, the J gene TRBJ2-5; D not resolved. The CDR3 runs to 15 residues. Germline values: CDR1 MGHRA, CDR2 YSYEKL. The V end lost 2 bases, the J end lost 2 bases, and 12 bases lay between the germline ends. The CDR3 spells CASSQMGGTQETQYF. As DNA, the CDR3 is TGCGCCAGCAGCCAAATGGGCGGTACTCAAGAGACCCAGTACTTC.

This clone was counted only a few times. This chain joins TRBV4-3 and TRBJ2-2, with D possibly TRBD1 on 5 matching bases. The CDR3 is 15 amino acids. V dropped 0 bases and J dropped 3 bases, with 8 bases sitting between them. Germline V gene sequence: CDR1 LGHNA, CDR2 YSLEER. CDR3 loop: CASSQEGRDTGELFF. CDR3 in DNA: TGCGCCAGCAGCCAAGAAGGCAGGGACACCGGGGAGCTGTTTTTT.

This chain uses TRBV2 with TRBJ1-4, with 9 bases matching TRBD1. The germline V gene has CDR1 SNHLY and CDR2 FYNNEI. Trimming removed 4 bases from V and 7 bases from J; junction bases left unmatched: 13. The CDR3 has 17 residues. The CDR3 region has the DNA TGTGCCAGCAGTGGGGGGGGGACAGGGACCCGACGTGAAAAACTGTTTTTT. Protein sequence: CASSGGGTGTRREKLFF.

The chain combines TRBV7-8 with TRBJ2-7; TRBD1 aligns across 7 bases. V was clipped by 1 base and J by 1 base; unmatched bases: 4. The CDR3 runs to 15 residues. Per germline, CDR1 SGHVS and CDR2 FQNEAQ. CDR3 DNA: TGTGCCAGCAGCTTAGGATGGGACAGTTCCTACGAGCAGTACGTC. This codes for CASSLGWDSSYEQYV.

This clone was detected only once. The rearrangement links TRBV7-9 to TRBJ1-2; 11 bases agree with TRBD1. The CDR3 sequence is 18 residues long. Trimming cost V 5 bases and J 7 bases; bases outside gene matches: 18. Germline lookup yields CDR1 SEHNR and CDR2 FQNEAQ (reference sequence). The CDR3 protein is CASSQYPYPGQGASGYTF. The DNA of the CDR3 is TGTGCCAGCAGCCAGTACCCATACCCCGGACAGGGGGCGAGTGGCTACACCTTC.

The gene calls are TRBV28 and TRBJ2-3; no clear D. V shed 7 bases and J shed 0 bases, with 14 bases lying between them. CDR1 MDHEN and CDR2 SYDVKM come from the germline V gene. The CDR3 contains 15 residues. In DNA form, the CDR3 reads TGTGCCAGCAATCTTCTGAGCCGCAGCACAGATACGCAGTATTTT. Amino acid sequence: CASNLLSRSTDTQYF. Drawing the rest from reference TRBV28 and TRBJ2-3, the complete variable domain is DVKVTQSSRYLVKRTGEKVFLECVQDMDHENMFWYRQDPGLGLRLIYFSYDVKMKEKGDIPEGYSVSREKKERFSLILESASTNQTSMYLCASNLLSRSTDTQYFGPGTRLTVL.

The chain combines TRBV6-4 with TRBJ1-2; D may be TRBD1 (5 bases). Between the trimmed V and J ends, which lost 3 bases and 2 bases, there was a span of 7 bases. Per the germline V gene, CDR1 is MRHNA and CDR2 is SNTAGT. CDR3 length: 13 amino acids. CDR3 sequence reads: CASSEAGNYGYTF. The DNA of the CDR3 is TGTGCCAGCAGTGAGGCAGGGAACTATGGCTACACCTTC.

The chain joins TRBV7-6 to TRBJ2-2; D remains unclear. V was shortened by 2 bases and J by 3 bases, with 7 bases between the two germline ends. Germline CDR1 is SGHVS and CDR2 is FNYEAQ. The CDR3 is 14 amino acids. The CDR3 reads CASSLPRDTGELFF. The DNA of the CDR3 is TGTGCCAGCAGCTTACCCCGGGACACCGGGGAGCTGTTTTTT.

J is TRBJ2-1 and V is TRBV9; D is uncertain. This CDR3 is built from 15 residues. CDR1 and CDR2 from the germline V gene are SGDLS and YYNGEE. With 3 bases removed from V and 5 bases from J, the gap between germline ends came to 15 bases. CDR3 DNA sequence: TGTGCCAGCAGCGCCCGGATGACACCCAACAATGAGCAGTTCTTC. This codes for CASSARMTPNNEQFF.